This TCR beta chain was sequenced for a study of cytomegalovirus exposure and HLA in healthy donors. Study-wide results and limits: Another analysis was done later, and it associated 15,000 to 20,000 TCR beta sequences with HLA alleles at 0.05 false discovery rate.

CDR1 and CDR2 (germline): MNHNS, SASEGT. Trimming removed 7 bases at V and 3 bases at J, with 14 bases between. CDR3 size: 14 residues. Regarding this clone: Its antigen is currently unknown.

PCR amplification relied on 60 Vbeta primers (plus 13 Jbeta primers). Profiling relied on immunoSEQ multiplex PCR, and the TCRdb table lists in-frame clones only, not all of them. Among about 180,000 clones listed, around 80% were seen once. The clonotype comes from a man aged 18 to 30 in good health and CMV-seronegative. This chain joins TRBV6-1 and TRBJ2-3; D possibly corresponds to TRBD2 (6 bases). Sequenced material: PBMCs. CDR3 nucleotide sequence: TGTGCCAGCAAGGAGGGTTGGATGACAGATACGCAGTATTTT. Protein: CASKEGWMTDTQYF.